The 22 T cell receptor beta chains in this list originate from one sample, sequenced in a study of Graves' ophthalmopathy and Graves' hyperthyroidism. CDR3 regions of TCR beta were amplified from RNA transcripts. RT-PCR with HTBI primers came first, then second-round multiplex PCR. One entry per CDR3 protein, called by TCRdb with MiXCR from the multiplex PCR reads. Of around 1,200,000 distinct CDR3 sequences listed, about two fifths are singletons. Material: peripheral blood or thyroid tissue (not recorded which). Receptor source: an adult man with Graves' hyperthyroidism.

This clonotype has just a few counts. The chain carries TRBV5-1 and TRBJ1-2; D remains unclear. The CDR3 is 14 residues long. Germline CDR1 is SGHRS and CDR2 is YFSETQ. V lost 4 bases and J lost 4, with 14 bases in between. In DNA, the CDR3 is TGCGCCAGCAGCCTCAATTTCAGGAGCTATGGCTACACCTTC. It codes for CASSLNFRSYGYTF. The whole variable domain, filled in from reference TRBV5-1 and TRBJ1-2, reads KAGVTQTPRYLIKTRGQQVTLSCSPISGHRSVSWYQQTPGQGLQFLFEYFSETQRNKGNFPGRFSGRQFSNSRSEMNVSTLELGDSALYLCASSLNFRSYGYTFGSGTRLTVV.

This clonotype turned up a few times. The chain uses TRBV11-3 and TRBJ2-6, with D possibly being TRBD1 (5 bases). The CDR3 consists of 15 residues. From germline, CDR1 is SGHNT and CDR2 YENEEA. Trimming removed 6 bases from V and 3 bases from J, with 12 bases in between. The CDR3 region is CASSGADGGANVLTF. The CDR3 region has the DNA TGTGCCAGCAGTGGGGCCGACGGTGGGGCCAACGTCCTGACTTTC.

Ten or more counts support this clonotype. The chain couples TRBV12-3 or TRBV12-4 to TRBJ1-2; D may be TRBD1 (5 bases). The CDR3 sequence is 13 residues long. With 2 bases removed from V and 8 bases from J, the gap between germline ends came to 12 bases. The CDR3 is CASSLTGVKGYTF. CDR3 DNA: TGTGCCAGCAGTTTAACGGGGGTTAAGGGCTACACCTTC.

As concerns this clonotype: At one end the junction does not follow the germline gene, possibly because of a read error. The CDR3 DNA is TGTGCCAGCAGCCCTCCGAGGGCAGCGAACACTGAAACTTTCTTT. Its protein is CASSPPRAANTETFF. The chain recombines TRBV9 with TRBJ1-1, with D unresolved. This CDR3 is 15 amino acids long. Germline V gene sequence: CDR1 SGDLS, CDR2 YYNGEE.

This clonotype was counted between two and nine times. The chain links TRBV7-8 to TRBJ2-7; D uncertain. Trimming shortened V by 1 base and J by 0 bases, and 7 bases separated the two germline ends. CDR1 is SGHVS and CDR2 is FQNEAQ in the germline V gene. The CDR3 is 14 amino acids. The CDR3 nucleotides are TGTGCCAGCAGCTTAGAGACGGTCTCCTACGAGCAGTACTTC. Translation: CASSLETVSYEQYF.

This clonotype was detected only a few times. The chain carries TRBV10-3 and TRBJ2-2; 7 bases line up with TRBD1. The CDR3 runs 14 residues. J lost 0 bases, V lost 10 bases, and 5 bases had no gene match. Per the germline V gene, CDR1 is ENHRY and CDR2 is SYGVKD. For the CDR3, the DNA is TGTGCCACCACAGGGGTGCCGAACACCGGGGAGCTGTTTTTT. This sequence encodes CATTGVPNTGELFF.

This clonotype was seen at least ten times. The chain is built from TRBV7-2 and TRBJ1-6; possibly TRBD1 for D (5 bases). Germline V gene data show CDR1 as SGHTA and CDR2 as FQGNSA. The CDR3 length is 15 residues. The V end lost 7 bases, the J end lost 7 bases, and 17 bases lay between the germline ends. The DNA of the CDR3 is TGTGCCAGCAATCCCGGGGACCGACCGAATTCACCCCTCCACTTT. It translates to CASNPGDRPNSPLHF.

This clonotype was observed a handful of times. The chain employs TRBV15 and TRBJ2-3, with D possibly TRBD2 on 5 matching bases. CDR1 is LNHNV, CDR2 YYDKDF, per germline (reference sequence). The germline V and J ends were trimmed by 0 bases and 7 bases, with 23 bases remaining between them. The CDR3 is made up of 18 amino acids. CDR3 coding DNA: TGTGCCACCAGCAGAGATTCCAGCGGAGGCCGGACGCGTTATACGCAGTATTTT. It codes for CATSRDSSGGRTRYTQYF.

The CDR3 DNA is TGTGCCAGCAGCAGACAGGGCTACAACTATGGCTACACCTTC. Amino acids: CASSRQGYNYGYTF. The chain carries TRBV6-5 and TRBJ1-2; 7 bases fit TRBD1. With V trimmed by 6 bases and J by 2 bases, 6 bases remained unmatched. Germline loops: CDR1 MNHEY, CDR2 SVGAGI. The CDR3 consists of 14 residues.

In its sample, this clonotype was seen many times. V is TRBV19 and J is TRBJ1-6; D is unclear. The V and J ends lost 7 bases and 10 bases respectively, with 11 bases between them. Per the germline V gene, CDR1 is LNHDA and CDR2 is SQIVND (reference sequence). The CDR3 consists of 12 residues. CDR3 residues: CASTGSRSPLHF. In DNA, the CDR3 is TGTGCCAGTACTGGGAGTCGATCACCCCTCCACTTT.

This clonotype has at least ten counts. The V gene is TRBV7-8, the J gene TRBJ1-1, with TRBD1 matching over 10 bases. CDR3 length: 16 residues. J was trimmed by 0 bases and V by 5 bases; bases with no gene match: 6. Germline V gene lookup returns CDR1 SGHVS and CDR2 FQNEAQ. In DNA, the CDR3 is TGTGCCAGCAGCCTGCCGGGACAGGGGATGAACACTGAAGCTTTCTTT. Encoded protein: CASSLPGQGMNTEAFF.

This clonotype appeared many times. The chain combines TRBV7-2 with TRBJ2-5, with 8 positions matching TRBD1. Germline loops: CDR1 SGHTA, CDR2 FQGNSA. This CDR3 has 14 residues. Losses at the gene ends were 7 bases for V and 2 bases for J; bases not matched to a gene: 6. CDR3 protein: CASTPDRGQETQYF. The CDR3, as DNA: TGTGCCAGCACCCCCGACAGGGGACAAGAGACCCAGTACTTC.

This clonotype was counted ten times or more. This chain uses TRBV7-3 with TRBJ2-2; D unclear. The CDR3 covers 16 residues. In germline, CDR1 is SGHTA, CDR2 FQGTGA. V lost 1 base and J 1 base, leaving 10 bases between the germline ends. The CDR3: CASSLMAGLNTGELFF. CDR3 in DNA: TGTGCCAGCAGCTTAATGGCAGGTCTGAACACCGGGGAGCTGTTTTTT.

This clonotype appeared once. V is TRBV20-1 and J is TRBJ1-2; 8 nucleotides agree with TRBD1. CDR1 DFQATT and CDR2 SNEGSKA come from the germline V gene (reference sequence). V dropped 3 bases and J dropped 8; count of bases not matched to a gene: 5. The CDR3 runs to 12 residues. CDR3 in DNA: TGCAGTGCTAGGGTTGACAGGGGAGGCTACACCTTC. Translated, it gives CSARVDRGGYTF.

The sample holds many counts of this clonotype. This chain connects TRBV29-1 to TRBJ2-5; possibly TRBD1 or TRBD2 for D (5 bases each). Germline assignment: CDR1 SQVTM and CDR2 ANQGSEA. The CDR3 consists of 13 residues. The V and J ends lost 6 bases and 7 bases respectively, with 18 bases between them. CDR3 nucleotides: TGCAGCGTCCCGATCCGAGTTGGGGGGACCCAGTACTTC. Translated: CSVPIRVGGTQYF. The full variable domain, completed using reference TRBV29-1 and TRBJ2-5, is SAVISQKPSRDICQRGTSLTIQCQVDSQVTMMFWYRQQPGQSLTLIATANQGSEATYESGFVIDKFPISRPNLTFSTLTVSNMSPEDSSIYLCSVPIRVGGTQYFGPGTRLLVL.

Only a few counts were recorded for this clonotype. A clone one base away is much larger, so this may be a read error. The chain carries TRBV5-1 and TRBJ1-2; D is ambiguous. Trimming cost V 3 bases and J 2 bases, with 8 bases left between them. Germline-derived CDR1 and CDR2 are SGHRS and YFSETQ. CDR3 length: 13 amino acids. The CDR3 nucleotides are TGCGCCAGCAGCTCCGACAACAACTATGGCTACACCTTC. It codes for CASSSDNNYGYTF.

V and J are TRBV5-5 and TRBJ1-1, with 8 bases identical to TRBD1. V gave up 4 bases and J gave up 5 bases; unmatched junction bases: 10. The CDR3 is made up of 15 amino acids. Germline CDR1 and CDR2: SGHKS and YYEKEE (reference sequence). This CDR3 is CASSPGQGVWTEAFF. The CDR3 coding sequence is TGTGCCAGCAGCCCCGGACAGGGAGTGTGGACTGAAGCTTTCTTT.

The J gene is TRBJ2-5, the V gene TRBV18, with D perhaps TRBD1 (6 bases). Germline lookup yields CDR1 KGHSH and CDR2 LQKENI. The V gene lost 0 bases and the J gene lost 2 bases, with 10 bases spanning the gap. The CDR3 loop spans 15 amino acids. The DNA of the CDR3 is TGTGCCAGCTCACCACCGAGGGGGACACAAGAGACCCAGTACTTC. This gives the protein CASSPPRGTQETQYF.

This chain connects TRBV14 to TRBJ1-2, with TRBD1 matching 10 bases. V was clipped by 9 bases and J by 4 bases; unmatched bases: 8. This CDR3 has 14 amino acids. Germline V CDR1 and CDR2: SGHDN, FVKESK. In nucleotides, the CDR3 is TGTGCCAGTGAAAGGACAGGGGGAAGCTATGGCTACACCTTC. Protein product: CASERTGGSYGYTF. The full variable domain, rest sourced from reference TRBV14 and TRBJ1-2, is EAGVTQFPSHSVIEKGQTVTLRCDPISGHDNLYWYRRVMGKEIKFLLHFVKESKQDESGMPNNRFLAERTGGTYSTLKVQPAELEDSGVYFCASERTGGSYGYTFGSGTRLTVV.

Ten or more counts support this clonotype. V gene TRBV10-3 combines with J gene TRBJ1-1, with 9 bases matching TRBD1. The CDR3 length is 17 residues. The V segment lost 3 bases and the J segment 4 bases; nucleotides outside the gene matches: 12. Germline-derived CDR1 and CDR2 are ENHRY and SYGVKD. The CDR3 nucleotides read TGTGCCATCAGTGATAACCCCAACGACAGGGGGGTCACTGAAGCTTTCTTT. Protein product: CAISDNPNDRGVTEAFF.

This clonotype has more than one count but fewer than ten. The chain is built from TRBV5-1 and TRBJ1-3; 9 bases map to TRBD1. Trimming removed 4 bases from V and 3 bases from J; junction bases left unmatched: 8. CDR3 length equals 16 residues. Germline lookup yields CDR1 SGHRS and CDR2 YFSETQ. The CDR3 DNA reads as TGCGCCAGCAGCCTGCGTGGGACAGGGTTTGGAAACACCATATATTTT. Its translation is CASSLRGTGFGNTIYF.

Concerning this clonotype: Since the CDR3 does not end with the conserved phenylalanine or tryptophan, this likely comes from a read error. V and J are TRBV2 and TRBJ1-6, with D uncertain. The germline V gene encodes CDR1 SNHLY and CDR2 FYNNEI. Deletions cut 5 bases from V and 7 bases from J, with 9 bases between. CDR3 length: 13 amino acids. CDR3 nucleotides: TGTGCCAGCAGTTCGACATGGAATTCACCCCTCCACTCT. Protein sequence: CASSSTWNSPLHS.